The 10 T cell receptor beta chains below were found in one sample sequenced in a study of T cells in Graves' hyperthyroidism and ophthalmopathy. TCR beta CDR3 regions were amplified from RNA transcripts. When the TCR CDR3 underwent first-round RT-PCR, the HTBI primer set was used. TCRdb re-analysed the multiplex PCR reads in MiXCR, keeping a single row per CDR3 protein. This table holds approximately 610,000 distinct CDR3 sequences, roughly 14% found once. Sequenced sample: blood. These receptors were collected from a woman in her thirties or forties with Graves' ophthalmopathy.

This clonotype showed up many times. V is TRBV6-2 or TRBV6-3 and J is TRBJ2-2; TRBD2 matches 8 bases. Looked up from germline, CDR1 is MNHEY and CDR2 is SVGEGT. Trimming took 2 bases from V and 1 from J; bases not matched to a gene: 6. This CDR3 comprises 17 residues. Here the CDR3 DNA reads TGTGCCAGCAGTTACGCCCCCGGGACTAGGAACACCGGGGAGCTGTTTTTT. Translating it yields CASSYAPGTRNTGELFF.

This clonotype was detected only a few times. Since a much larger clone is just one base distant, this may be a read error. CDR3 nucleotide sequence: TGCAGTGCTAGAGCCCTGGCGTACTTGGGAAATGAGCAGTACTTC. Amino acid sequence: CSARALAYLGNEQYF. This rearrangement joins TRBV20-1 to TRBJ2-7; D call uncertain. The CDR3 has 15 residues. CDR1 is DFQATT, CDR2 SNEGSKA, per germline (reference sequence). Trimming removed 1 base from V and 7 bases from J, with 20 bases in between.

This clonotype was seen ten or more times. The genes are TRBV10-3 and TRBJ1-2; a weak D match, TRBD1 (5 bases). CDR3 length: 16 amino acids. V was clipped by 4 bases and J by 5 bases, with 20 bases between them. Germline V gene data show CDR1 as ENHRY and CDR2 as SYGVKD. CDR3 amino acids: CAISVSGQNRGYGYTF. The DNA for the CDR3 is TGTGCCATCAGTGTGTCAGGGCAGAATCGTGGGTATGGCTACACCTTC.

This clonotype was seen more than once but under ten times. At one boundary the junction diverges from the germline segment, which might be a read error. The rearrangement joins TRBV27 to TRBJ1-6; weak D call: TRBD1 (5 bases). The CDR3 spans 13 residues. Germline CDR1 and CDR2: MNHEY and SMNVEV (reference sequence). DNA of the CDR3: TGTACCAGCAGGCTCGGGTGGGGGTCACCCCTCCACTTT. This translates into CTSRLGWGSPLHF.

As concerns this clonotype: A much larger clone lies one base from this, so it may be a read error. The rearrangement joins TRBV18 to TRBJ1-1, with D unclear. The germline V gene has CDR1 KGHSH and CDR2 LQKENI. Trimming left V 1 base short and J 7 bases short, with 10 bases between. CDR3 length equals 13 residues. CDR3 in DNA: TGTGCCAGCTCACCACTACAAGAGAGTGAAGCTTTCTTT. Translation gives CASSPLQESEAFF.

This clonotype was observed at least ten times. V is TRBV12-3 or TRBV12-4 and J is TRBJ2-7; TRBD2 matches at 13 bases. This CDR3 has 15 amino acids. With V trimmed by 5 bases and J by 6 bases, 7 bases remained unmatched. The CDR3 coding sequence is TGTGCCAGCAGTCTCGGACTAGCGGGAGCTAGCGAGCAGTACTTC. Encoded protein: CASSLGLAGASEQYF.

CDR3 in amino acids: CASSSGPGQPQHF. CDR3 DNA: TGCGCCAGCAGTTCGGGCCCGGGGCAGCCCCAGCATTTT. This chain connects TRBV5-1 to TRBJ1-5; D gene ambiguous. Trimming took 5 bases from V and 7 from J, leaving 13 bases between them. Germline V lookup: CDR1 SGHRS, CDR2 YFSETQ. The CDR3 extends over 13 amino acids.

This clonotype was seen ten or more times. The rearrangement links TRBV6-1 to TRBJ1-5; D not resolved. CDR3 size: 12 residues. The V end lost 5 bases, the J end lost 4 bases, and 6 bases lay between the germline ends. Looked up from germline, CDR1 is MNHNS and CDR2 is SASEGT. This CDR3 is CASSTLNQPQHF. For the CDR3, the DNA is TGTGCCAGCAGTACCCTAAATCAGCCCCAGCATTTT.

This chain uses TRBV20-1 with TRBJ1-5; tentatively, D is TRBD1 (5 bases). The CDR3 sequence is 15 residues long. V lost 1 base and J 4 bases, leaving 14 bases between the germline ends. Germline V gene lookup returns CDR1 DFQATT and CDR2 SNEGSKA (reference sequence). The CDR3 sequence is CSARADSQINQPQHF. The CDR3 region has the DNA TGCAGTGCTAGAGCCGACAGCCAAATTAATCAGCCCCAGCATTTT.

There are many counts of this clonotype. This chain joins TRBV11-2 and TRBJ1-1; D is ambiguous. Germline V gives CDR1 SGHAT, CDR2 FQNNGV. The CDR3 consists of 16 residues. V lost 2 bases and J 0 bases, leaving 13 bases between the germline ends. The CDR3 sequence is CASSLSVVVMNTEAFF. Written as DNA, the CDR3 is TGTGCCAGCAGCTTATCCGTGGTTGTAATGAACACTGAAGCTTTCTTT.